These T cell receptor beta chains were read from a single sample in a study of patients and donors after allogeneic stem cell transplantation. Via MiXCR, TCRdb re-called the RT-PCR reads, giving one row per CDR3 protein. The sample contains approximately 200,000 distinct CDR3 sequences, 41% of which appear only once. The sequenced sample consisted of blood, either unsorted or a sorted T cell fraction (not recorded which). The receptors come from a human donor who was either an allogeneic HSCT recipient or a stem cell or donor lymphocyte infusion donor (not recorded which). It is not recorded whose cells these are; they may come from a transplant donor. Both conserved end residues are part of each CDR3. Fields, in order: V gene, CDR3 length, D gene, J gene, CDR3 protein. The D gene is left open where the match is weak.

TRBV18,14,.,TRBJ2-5,CASSAKDSQETQYF
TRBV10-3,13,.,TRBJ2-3,CAISGLRTDTQYF
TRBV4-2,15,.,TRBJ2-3,CASSQGLASTDTQYF
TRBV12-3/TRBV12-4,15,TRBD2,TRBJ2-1,CASSLGGSGANEQFF
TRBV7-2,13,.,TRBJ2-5,CASSFNMVETQYF
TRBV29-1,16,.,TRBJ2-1,CSVEDRTMSALSEQFF
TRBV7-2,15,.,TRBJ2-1,CASSLAFGQYNEQFF
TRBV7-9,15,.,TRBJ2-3,CASSFGVSATDTQYF
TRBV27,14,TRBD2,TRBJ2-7,CASSFGGSNNEQYF
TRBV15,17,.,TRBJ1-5,CATSRRVDSPSNQPQHF
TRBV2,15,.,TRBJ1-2,CASSDPRGADYGYTF
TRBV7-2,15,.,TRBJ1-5,CASSLAPPSNQPQHF
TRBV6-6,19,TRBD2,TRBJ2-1,CASSYSLPEREDGYNEQFF
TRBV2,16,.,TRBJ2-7,CASSEGGGTYSYEQYF
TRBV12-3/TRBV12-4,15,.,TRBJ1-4,CASSFWTPTNEKLFF
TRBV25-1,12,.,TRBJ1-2,CASSLPYGGYTF
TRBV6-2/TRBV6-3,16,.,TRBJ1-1,CASSNPRFGGDTEAFF
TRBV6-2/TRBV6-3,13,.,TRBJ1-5,CASSYPGDQPQHF
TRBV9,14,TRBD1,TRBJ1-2,CASSPTTGGHGYTF
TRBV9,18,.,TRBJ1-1,CASSVDPDFGPSGTEAFF
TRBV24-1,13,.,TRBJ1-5,CATSDSPRQPQHF
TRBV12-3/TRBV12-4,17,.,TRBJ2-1,CASSLDEDYKKGNEQFF
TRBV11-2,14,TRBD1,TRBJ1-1,CASSSRDRGRQAFF
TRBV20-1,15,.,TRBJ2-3,CSARDPQSGVDTQYF
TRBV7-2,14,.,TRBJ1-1,CASSLPGRNTEAFF
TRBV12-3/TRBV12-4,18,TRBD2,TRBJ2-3,CASSFLAEPRLSTDTQYF
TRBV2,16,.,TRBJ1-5,CASRGAAGSLGQPQHF